This TCR beta chain was profiled in a study of HIV-infected children after antiretroviral therapy interruption. Across the study: Most children had recorded EBV and CMV exposure. Weeks 0, 12, interruption end (24 or 48), and about 3 years post-study gave interruption-arm samples.

The germline CDR1 and CDR2 sequences are SGHAT and FQNNGV. Trimming at V came to 4 bases and at J to 7 bases, leaving 11 bases not matched to a gene. This CDR3 is built from 16 residues. RNA-based 3' RACE libraries used unique molecular identifiers. In TCRdb, the 3' RACE reads were re-called with MiXCR into one record per CDR3 protein. In the table there are about 89,000 distinct CDR3 sequences, around 6.9% of which are singletons. This clonotype was seen many times. Treatment specified: PENTA 11 planned treatment interruption arm or continuous ART arm. Sorting from thawed PBMCs isolated naive CD4+ CD45RA+ CD45RO- T cells.

This chain connects TRBV11-2 to TRBJ2-1, with 9 bases matching TRBD2. The sample was CD45RA+ CD4+ T cells from PBMCs, pooled from several time points, taken from a donor given antiretroviral therapy, either interrupted or continuous. Regarding subset: naive CD4+ CD45RA+ CD45RO- T cells. The receptor was isolated from a pool of human donors with HIV. The CDR3 DNA sequence: TGTGCCAGCAGCTCCTTGACTAGCGGCCCCAAGAATGAGCAGTTCTTC. This translates into CASSSLTSGPKNEQFF.